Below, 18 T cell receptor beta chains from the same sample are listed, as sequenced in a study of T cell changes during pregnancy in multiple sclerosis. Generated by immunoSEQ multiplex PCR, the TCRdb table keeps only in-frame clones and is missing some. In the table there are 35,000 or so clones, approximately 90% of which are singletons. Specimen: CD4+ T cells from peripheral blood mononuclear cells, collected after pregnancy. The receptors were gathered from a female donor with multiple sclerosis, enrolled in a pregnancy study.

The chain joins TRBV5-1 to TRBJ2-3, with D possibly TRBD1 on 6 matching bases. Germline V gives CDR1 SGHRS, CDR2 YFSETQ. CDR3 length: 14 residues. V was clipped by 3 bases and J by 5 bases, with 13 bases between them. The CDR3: CASSSTGRLDTQYF. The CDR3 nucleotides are TGCGCCAGCAGCTCGACAGGTAGGCTAGATACGCAGTATTTT.

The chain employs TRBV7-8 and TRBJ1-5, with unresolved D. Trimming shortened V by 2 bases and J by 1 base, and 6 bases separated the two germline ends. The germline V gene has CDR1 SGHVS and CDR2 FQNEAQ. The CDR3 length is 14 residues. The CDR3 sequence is CASSLIESNQPQHF. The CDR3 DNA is TGTGCCAGCAGCTTAATAGAGAGCAATCAGCCCCAGCATTTT.

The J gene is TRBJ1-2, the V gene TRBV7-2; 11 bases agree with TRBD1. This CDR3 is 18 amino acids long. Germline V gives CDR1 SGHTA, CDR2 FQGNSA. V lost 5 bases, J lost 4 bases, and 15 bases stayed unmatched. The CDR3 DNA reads TGTGCCAGCAGCCAGAGGACAGGGGGCTCGTTTCGGGTCTATGGCTACACCTTC. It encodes CASSQRTGGSFRVYGYTF.

DNA for the CDR3: TGCAGCGTTGAGGGACAGGGGGCTAACTATGGCTACACCTTC. This sequence encodes CSVEGQGANYGYTF. The chain has TRBV29-1 and TRBJ1-2; 11 positions match TRBD1. Trimming cost V 3 bases and J 0 bases; bases outside gene matches: 0. CDR1 and CDR2 from the germline V gene are SQVTM and ANQGSEA. The CDR3 length is 14 residues.

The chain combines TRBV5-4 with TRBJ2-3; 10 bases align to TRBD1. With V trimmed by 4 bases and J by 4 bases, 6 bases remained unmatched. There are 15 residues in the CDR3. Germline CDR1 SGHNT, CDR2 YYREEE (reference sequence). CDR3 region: CASSAGDRGPDTQYF. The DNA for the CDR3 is TGTGCCAGCAGCGCTGGGGACAGGGGCCCAGATACGCAGTATTTT.

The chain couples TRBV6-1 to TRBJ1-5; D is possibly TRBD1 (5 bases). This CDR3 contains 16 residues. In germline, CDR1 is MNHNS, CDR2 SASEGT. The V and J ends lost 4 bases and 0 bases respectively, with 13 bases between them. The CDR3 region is CASSVAGQVSNQPQHF. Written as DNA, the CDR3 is TGTGCCAGCAGTGTGGCAGGGCAAGTTAGCAATCAGCCCCAGCATTTT.

The CDR3 DNA follows: TGTGCCAGCTCACCATTCCGTGCTGTCCAATCGGACGAGCAGTACTTC. This translates into CASSPFRAVQSDEQYF. J is TRBJ2-7 and V is TRBV18; no clear D gene. The V end was cut by 2 bases, the J end by 5 bases, with 19 bases between. This CDR3 has 16 residues. The germline CDR1 and CDR2 sequences are KGHSH and LQKENI.

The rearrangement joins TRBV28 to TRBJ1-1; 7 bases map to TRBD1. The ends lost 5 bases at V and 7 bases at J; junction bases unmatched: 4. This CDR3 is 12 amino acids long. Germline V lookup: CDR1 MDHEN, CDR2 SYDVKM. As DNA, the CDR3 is TGTGCCAGCAGTATCCGACAGGGTGAAGCTTTCTTT. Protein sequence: CASSIRQGEAFF. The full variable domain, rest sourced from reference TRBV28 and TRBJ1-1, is DVKVTQSSRYLVKRTGEKVFLECVQDMDHENMFWYRQDPGLGLRLIYFSYDVKMKEKGDIPEGYSVSREKKERFSLILESASTNQTSMYLCASSIRQGEAFFGQGTRLTVV.

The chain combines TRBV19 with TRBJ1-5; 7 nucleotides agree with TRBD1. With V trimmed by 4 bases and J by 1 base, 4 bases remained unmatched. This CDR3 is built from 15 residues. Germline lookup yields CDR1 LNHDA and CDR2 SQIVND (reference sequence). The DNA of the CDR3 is TGTGCCAGTAGTAGGGACAGATCAAGCAATCAGCCCCAGCATTTT. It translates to CASSRDRSSNQPQHF. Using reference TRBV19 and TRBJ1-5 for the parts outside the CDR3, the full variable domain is DGGITQSPKYLFRKEGQNVTLSCEQNLNHDAMYWYRQDPGQGLRLIYYSQIVNDFQKGDIAEGYSVSREKKESFPLTVTSAQKNPTAFYLCASSRDRSSNQPQHFGDGTRLSIL.

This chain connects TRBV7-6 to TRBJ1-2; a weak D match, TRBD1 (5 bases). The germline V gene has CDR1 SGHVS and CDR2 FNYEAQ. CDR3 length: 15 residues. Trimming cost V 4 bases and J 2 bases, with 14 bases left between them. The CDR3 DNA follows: TGTGCCAGCAGCTGGGGGGGTAGGTCCAACTATGGCTACACCTTC. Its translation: CASSWGGRSNYGYTF.

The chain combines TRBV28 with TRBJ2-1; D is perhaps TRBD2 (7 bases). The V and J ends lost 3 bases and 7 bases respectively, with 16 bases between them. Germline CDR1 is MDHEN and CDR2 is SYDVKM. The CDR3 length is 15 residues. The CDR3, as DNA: TGTGCCAGCAGTTTTGGGGGGGCCGGCCAAAATGAGCAGTTCTTC. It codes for CASSFGGAGQNEQFF.

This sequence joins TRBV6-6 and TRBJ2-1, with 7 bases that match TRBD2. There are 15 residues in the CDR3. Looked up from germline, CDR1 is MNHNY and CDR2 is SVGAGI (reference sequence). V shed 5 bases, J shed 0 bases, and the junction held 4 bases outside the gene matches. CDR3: CASSQRDGSYNEQFF. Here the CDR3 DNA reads TGTGCCAGCAGTCAGCGGGACGGCTCCTACAATGAGCAGTTCTTC.

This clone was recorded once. This chain's CDR3 is CASRRTGAANTEAFF. Written as DNA, the CDR3 is TGCGCCAGCAGGCGTACAGGGGCAGCGAACACTGAAGCTTTCTTT. The J gene is TRBJ1-1, the V gene TRBV5-1, with TRBD1 matching 7 bases. V shed 5 bases, J shed 1 base, and the junction held 8 bases outside the gene matches. The CDR3 runs to 15 residues. CDR1 and CDR2 (germline): SGHRS, YFSETQ.

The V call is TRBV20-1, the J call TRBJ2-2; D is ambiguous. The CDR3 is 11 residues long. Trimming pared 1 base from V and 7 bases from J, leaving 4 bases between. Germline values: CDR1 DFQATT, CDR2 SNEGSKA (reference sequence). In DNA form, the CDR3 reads TGCAGTGCTAGAGCGGTCGGGGAGCTGTTTTTT. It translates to CSARAVGELFF.

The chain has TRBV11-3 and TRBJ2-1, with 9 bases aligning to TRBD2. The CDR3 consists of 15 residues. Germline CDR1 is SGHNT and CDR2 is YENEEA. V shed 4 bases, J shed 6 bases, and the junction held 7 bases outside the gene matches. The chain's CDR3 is CASSSRIAGVNEQFF. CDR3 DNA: TGTGCCAGCAGCTCCCGCATAGCGGGAGTCAATGAGCAGTTCTTC.

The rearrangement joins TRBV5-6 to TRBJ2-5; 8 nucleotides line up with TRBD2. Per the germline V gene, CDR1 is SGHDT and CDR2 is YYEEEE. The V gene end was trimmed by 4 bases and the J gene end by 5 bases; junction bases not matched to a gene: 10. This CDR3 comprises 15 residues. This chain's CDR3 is CASSPARGGGETQYF. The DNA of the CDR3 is TGTGCCAGCAGCCCCGCCCGGGGGGGTGGGGAGACCCAGTACTTC.

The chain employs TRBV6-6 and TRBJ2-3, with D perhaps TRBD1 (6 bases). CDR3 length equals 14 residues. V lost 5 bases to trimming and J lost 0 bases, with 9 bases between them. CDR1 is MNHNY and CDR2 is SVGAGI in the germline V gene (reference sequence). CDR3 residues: CASSTGHSTDTQYF. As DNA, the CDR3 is TGTGCCAGCAGTACGGGACATAGCACAGATACGCAGTATTTT.

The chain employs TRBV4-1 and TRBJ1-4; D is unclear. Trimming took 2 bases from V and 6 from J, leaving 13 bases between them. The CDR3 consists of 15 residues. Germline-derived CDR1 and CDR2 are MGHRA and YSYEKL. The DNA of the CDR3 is TGCGCCAGCAGCCAATTCTGGCCTCAGTATGAAAAACTGTTTTTT. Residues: CASSQFWPQYEKLFF.